The 19 T cell receptor beta chains given below trace back to one sample, sequenced in a study of T cell responses to AZD1222 COVID-19 vaccine. Profiling relied on immunoSEQ multiplex PCR, and the TCRdb table lists in-frame clones only, not all of them. The sample has approximately 100,000 clones; roughly nine tenths are singletons. Sample: peripheral blood, taken on day 0 of AZD1222 vaccination. Receptors originate from an adult in good health.

This clone was counted a single time. V and J are TRBV6-5 and TRBJ2-1, with 7 bases lining up with TRBD1. The J segment lost 0 bases and the V segment lost 8 bases, leaving 4 bases of the junction unmatched. The CDR3 is made up of 14 amino acids. Germline V lookup: CDR1 MNHEY, CDR2 SVGAGI. The CDR3 DNA follows: TGTGCCAGCTGGGGACAGAGCTCCTACAATGAGCAGTTCTTC. This sequence encodes CASWGQSSYNEQFF.

V usage is TRBV7-9 and J usage is TRBJ2-3, with 7 positions matching TRBD1. The V and J ends lost 10 bases and 4 bases, in that order; junction bases with no gene match: 8. The V gene's germline CDR1 is SEHNR and CDR2 FQNEAQ (reference sequence). The CDR3 has 13 amino acids. CDR3 region: CAKESQGSDTQYF. CDR3 nucleotide sequence: TGTGCCAAAGAGTCACAGGGGTCAGATACGCAGTATTTT.

Comment on this clone: This same CDR3 is encoded by further DNA sequences in the sample. J is TRBJ1-4 and V is TRBV18; D gene unclear. Trimming took 2 bases from V and 0 from J, leaving 4 bases between them. This CDR3 spans 14 amino acids. Germline V gives CDR1 KGHSH, CDR2 LQKENI. CDR3 coding DNA: TGTGCCAGCTCACCAGGGGCAACTAATGAAAAACTGTTTTTT. It encodes CASSPGATNEKLFF.

The CDR3: CASSVVPDRNTGELFF. For the CDR3, the DNA is TGTGCCAGCAGCGTAGTCCCGGACAGGAACACCGGGGAGCTGTTTTTT. The chain couples TRBV9 to TRBJ2-2, with a weak D call TRBD1 (6 bases). The germline V gene encodes CDR1 SGDLS and CDR2 YYNGEE. This CDR3 region has 16 residues. The V and J ends lost 0 bases and 1 base respectively, with 10 bases between them.

V is TRBV5-4 and J is TRBJ1-2; D is ambiguous. The CDR3 is 12 amino acids. V gave up 4 bases and J gave up 6 bases, with 10 bases separating them. The V gene's germline CDR1 is SGHNT and CDR2 YYREEE (reference sequence). CDR3 bases: TGTGCCAGCAGCCTCAGTGATCATGGCTACACCTTC. Translating gives CASSLSDHGYTF. The full variable domain, with the rest looked up from reference TRBV5-4 and TRBJ1-2, is ETGVTQSPTHLIKTRGQQVTLRCSSQSGHNTVSWYQQALGQGPQFIFQYYREEENGRGNFPPRFSGLQFPNYSSELNVNALELDDSALYLCASSLSDHGYTFGSGTRLTVV.

This clone is a singleton in its sample. The chain joins TRBV5-1 to TRBJ2-1; TRBD2 matches 7 bases. CDR3 length: 16 amino acids. The J segment lost 0 bases and the V segment lost 4 bases, leaving 7 bases of the junction unmatched. Germline V lookup: CDR1 SGHRS, CDR2 YFSETQ. The CDR3 sequence is CASSRGGPGSYNEQFF. The CDR3 DNA is TGCGCCAGCAGCCGGGGAGGGCCCGGCTCCTACAATGAGCAGTTCTTC. Supplemented by reference TRBV5-1 and TRBJ2-1, the full variable domain reads KAGVTQTPRYLIKTRGQQVTLSCSPISGHRSVSWYQQTPGQGLQFLFEYFSETQRNKGNFPGRFSGRQFSNSRSEMNVSTLELGDSALYLCASSRGGPGSYNEQFFGPGTRLTVL.

The chain is built from TRBV5-6 and TRBJ1-1; D uncertain. Trimming took 6 bases from V and 0 from J, leaving 12 bases between them. Germline CDR1 and CDR2: SGHDT and YYEEEE. This CDR3 has 14 amino acids. This chain's CDR3 is CASMWSLLNTEAFF. The CDR3 nucleotides are TGTGCCAGCATGTGGTCGCTCCTGAACACTGAAGCTTTCTTT.

The genes are TRBV9 and TRBJ2-4; D is unclear. The CDR3 is 13 amino acids. V was cut by 3 bases and J by 10 bases, with 14 bases left in between. Germline CDR1 and CDR2: SGDLS and YYNGEE. The CDR3 protein is CASSAQFLGIQYF. In DNA, the CDR3 is TGTGCCAGCAGCGCCCAATTCCTGGGGATTCAGTACTTC.

V is TRBV19 and J is TRBJ2-3; D gene unclear. The germline CDR1 and CDR2 sequences are LNHDA and SQIVND (reference sequence). CDR3 length: 15 amino acids. Trimming shortened V by 5 bases and J by 5 bases, and 17 bases separated the two germline ends. The CDR3: CASSLARPLGDTQYF. The CDR3 coding sequence is TGTGCCAGTAGTTTAGCTAGGCCCTTGGGAGATACGCAGTATTTT.

This sequence joins TRBV19 and TRBJ2-1; 11 bases line up with TRBD2. Looked up from germline, CDR1 is LNHDA and CDR2 is SQIVND (reference sequence). With V trimmed by 0 bases and J by 9 bases, 13 bases remained unmatched. The length of the CDR3 is 18 residues. For the CDR3, the DNA is TGTGCCAGTAGTATAGACATTATAGCGGGAGGGCCCAGGGGTGAGCAGTTCTTC. Protein product: CASSIDIIAGGPRGEQFF.

This chain uses TRBV28 with TRBJ1-1, with D possibly being TRBD1 (6 bases). V dropped 2 bases and J dropped 5 bases, with 15 bases sitting between them. Germline CDR1 and CDR2: MDHEN and SYDVKM. This CDR3 spans 15 amino acids. The CDR3 protein is CASSLGTPQRTEAFF. As DNA, the CDR3 is TGTGCCAGCAGTTTAGGGACACCTCAGCGAACTGAAGCTTTCTTT.

CDR3 DNA sequence: TGTGCCATCAGGGACAGGAATGAAAAACTGTTTTTT. As protein: CAIRDRNEKLFF. The chain is built from TRBV10-3 and TRBJ1-4, with 7 bases matching TRBD1. Germline lookup yields CDR1 ENHRY and CDR2 SYGVKD. J was trimmed by 5 bases and V by 6 bases; bases with no gene match: 0. The CDR3 loop spans 12 amino acids.

The J gene is TRBJ1-1, the V gene TRBV5-1; D may be TRBD1 (6 bases). Germline V CDR1 and CDR2: SGHRS, YFSETQ. V lost 0 bases and J lost 10, with 13 bases in between. There are 13 residues in the CDR3. Here the CDR3 reads CASSLEGTSSAFF. The CDR3 region has the DNA TGCGCCAGCAGCTTGGAGGGGACATCTTCAGCTTTCTTT.

This clone has just a few counts. The CDR3 nucleotides read TGCGCCAGCAGCTTTTCCCAGGGGAGGGAAAAACTGTTTTTT. Its translation is CASSFSQGREKLFF. This rearrangement joins TRBV5-1 to TRBJ1-4; perhaps TRBD1 as D (6 bases). CDR1 is SGHRS, CDR2 YFSETQ, per germline. The length of the CDR3 is 14 residues. Trimming took 2 bases from V and 8 from J, leaving 13 bases between them.

The V call is TRBV11-3, the J call TRBJ1-5, with TRBD1 identical over 7 bases. The junction had 7 bases not matched to a gene; V was cut back by 5 bases and J by 6 bases. The CDR3 totals 14 residues. CDR1 SGHNT and CDR2 YENEEA come from the germline V gene. This CDR3 reads CASSTQGYCQPQHF. In DNA, the CDR3 is TGTGCCAGCAGCACACAGGGGTACTGTCAGCCCCAGCATTTT.

J is TRBJ2-7 and V is TRBV6-2 or TRBV6-3, with 9 bases fitting TRBD2. V was pared by 3 bases and J by 2 bases, with 14 bases of the junction left unmatched. This CDR3 region has 18 residues. The germline gives CDR1 MNHEY, CDR2 SVGEGT. DNA for the CDR3: TGTGCCAGCAGTTATTACGGCCGTTTGACTAGCGGTCCCTACGAGCAGTACTTC. This codes for CASSYYGRLTSGPYEQYF.

The V call is TRBV6-5, the J call TRBJ1-2; TRBD1 matches 10 bases. Germline CDR1 and CDR2: MNHEY and SVGAGI. CDR3 length equals 13 residues. V trimming: 6 bases; J trimming: 3 bases; junction bases outside the gene matches: 1. The CDR3 nucleotides are TGTGCCAGCAGGGGGACAGGGGACTATGGCTACACCTTC. This translates into CASRGTGDYGYTF.

The chain carries TRBV6-6 and TRBJ1-1; D is undetermined. Trimming took 0 bases from V and 1 from J, leaving 9 bases between them. The CDR3 spans 15 residues. Germline V gives CDR1 MNHNY, CDR2 SVGAGI (reference sequence). This chain's CDR3 is CASSYSSKGNTEAFF. Written as DNA, the CDR3 is TGTGCCAGCAGTTACTCGAGTAAAGGGAACACTGAAGCTTTCTTT.

This sequence joins TRBV28 and TRBJ1-6, with TRBD1 identical over 8 bases. V dropped 2 bases and J dropped 7; count of bases not matched to a gene: 13. The CDR3 is made up of 18 amino acids. CDR1 is MDHEN, CDR2 SYDVKM, per germline. CDR3 coding DNA: TGTGCCAGCAGTTTACCTACAGGGGGACCGACACAAAATTCACCCCTCCACTTT. This sequence encodes CASSLPTGGPTQNSPLHF.